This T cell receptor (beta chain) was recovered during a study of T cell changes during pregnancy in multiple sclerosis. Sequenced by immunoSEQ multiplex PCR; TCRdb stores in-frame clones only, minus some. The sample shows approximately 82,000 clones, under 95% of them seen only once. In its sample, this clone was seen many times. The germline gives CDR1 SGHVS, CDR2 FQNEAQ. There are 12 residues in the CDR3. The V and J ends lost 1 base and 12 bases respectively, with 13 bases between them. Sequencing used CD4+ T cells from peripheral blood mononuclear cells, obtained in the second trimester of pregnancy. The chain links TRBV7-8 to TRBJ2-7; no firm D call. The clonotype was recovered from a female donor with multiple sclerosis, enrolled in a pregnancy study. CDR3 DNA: TGTGCCAGCAGCTTAGATACTGTCTCCCGGTACTTC. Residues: CASSLDTVSRYF.